The 21 T cell receptor beta chains below were found in one sample sequenced in a study of T cells after yellow fever vaccination (dated by TCRdb to about 2019). Reading the label with the study, this specimen's treatment or condition is: live attenuated yellow fever vaccine strain. The method behind the library was 5' RACE. The listed sequencing device is Illumina HiSeq 2500. The public reads were run again by TCRdb, first through fastp at Q25 and then through MiXCR, and only productive beta chains were kept. Here each entry gathers all rows of one CDR3 protein and keeps the most common genes and DNA. Here the sample has approximately 150,000 distinct CDR3 sequences; roughly 8% occur a single time. Clones ranked in the top ten supply roughly 0.73% of the sample. The source was CD4+ T cells sorted from PBMCs, collected 5 days after the yellow fever booster vaccination. These receptors originate from a man aged 30 to 45 who received the YFV17D yellow fever vaccine.

This clonotype showed up many times. The chain is built from TRBV7-2 and TRBJ2-5; 10 bases match TRBD2. V lost 4 bases to trimming and J lost 3 bases; unmatched junction nucleotides: 5. The germline CDR1 and CDR2 sequences are SGHTA and FQGNSA. This CDR3 is 15 amino acids long. The CDR3 here is CASSSRTSGKETQYF. The CDR3 nucleotides read TGTGCCAGCAGCTCCCGGACTAGCGGAAAAGAGACCCAGTACTTC.

This clonotype was counted a few times. The V call is TRBV20-1, the J call TRBJ2-1; 14 bases line up with TRBD2. The CDR3 consists of 17 residues. After removal of 1 base from V and 7 bases from J, the junction contained 9 bases not matched to a gene. In germline, CDR1 is DFQATT, CDR2 SNEGSKA (reference sequence). CDR3 bases: TGCAGTGCTAGAGGGGGGACTAGCGGGAGAGAAAGGAATGAGCAGTTCTTC. Translating it yields CSARGGTSGRERNEQFF.

This clonotype was counted at least ten times. The rearrangement links TRBV12-3 or TRBV12-4 to TRBJ2-3; 14 bases are a match to TRBD2. The CDR3 has 17 amino acids. J was trimmed by 4 bases and V by 1 base; bases with no gene match: 4. The CDR3 DNA is TGTGCCAGCAGTTTAGGAGGACTAGCGGGAGGCCCAGATACGCAGTATTTT. Its protein product is CASSLGGLAGGPDTQYF.

This clonotype appeared many times. V gene TRBV5-1 combines with J gene TRBJ2-7; tentatively, D is TRBD1 (5 bases). Germline V gene data show CDR1 as SGHRS and CDR2 as YFSETQ. V gave up 0 bases and J gave up 5 bases, with 9 bases separating them. The length of the CDR3 is 13 residues. For the CDR3, the DNA is TGCGCCAGCAGCTTGGGAGGCAGGGACGAGCAGTACTTC. Encoded protein: CASSLGGRDEQYF.

This chain connects TRBV5-1 to TRBJ2-5, with 9 bases aligning to TRBD2. V was pared by 0 bases and J by 2 bases, with 5 bases of the junction left unmatched. The CDR3 consists of 16 residues. Germline V lookup: CDR1 SGHRS, CDR2 YFSETQ. The CDR3 coding sequence is TGCGCCAGCAGCTTGGAGCCTAGCGGGGAGCAAGAGACCCAGTACTTC. This codes for CASSLEPSGEQETQYF.

The table lists this clonotype with a count of one. Just one base apart from a much larger clone, this may be a read error. This chain uses TRBV20-1 with TRBJ2-5, with D possibly TRBD2 on 6 matching bases. Germline V gene lookup returns CDR1 DFQATT and CDR2 SNEGSKA (reference sequence). The CDR3 is 12 residues long. The CDR3 spells CCVSSPGGTQYF. The CDR3 coding sequence is TGCTGTGTTTCATCCCCCGGGGGGACCCAGTACTTC.

In its sample, this clonotype was seen a few times. The CDR3 DNA sequence: TGTGCCAGCTCAGAGGCACAGGGGAACACCGGGGAGCTGTTTTTT. It translates to CASSEAQGNTGELFF. The V gene is TRBV18, the J gene TRBJ2-2, with D perhaps matching TRBD1 (6 bases). The V end lost 5 bases, the J end lost 1 base, and 11 bases lay between the germline ends. Germline lookup yields CDR1 KGHSH and CDR2 LQKENI. CDR3 length equals 15 residues.

This clonotype was counted ten times or more. The rearrangement uses TRBV6-2 or TRBV6-3 and TRBJ2-7; no firm D call. This CDR3 has 12 amino acids. The germline gives CDR1 MNHEY, CDR2 SVGEGT. V was pared by 8 bases and J by 2 bases, with 10 bases between. The CDR3 region is CASYAYTYEQYF. CDR3 DNA sequence: TGTGCCAGCTATGCGTACACCTACGAGCAGTACTTC.

This clonotype came up many times. This chain links TRBV15 with TRBJ2-1; D possibly matches TRBD1 or TRBD2 (5 bases each). V lost 2 bases to trimming and J lost 8 bases, with 19 bases between them. The CDR3 sequence is 16 residues long. In germline, CDR1 is LNHNV, CDR2 YYDKDF (reference sequence). The CDR3 DNA reads as TGTGCCACCAGCAGACCCCAGGGACGGAGGAACTATGAGCAGTTCTTC. This sequence encodes CATSRPQGRRNYEQFF. The full variable domain, completed using reference TRBV15 and TRBJ2-1, is DAMVIQNPRYQVTQFGKPVTLSCSQTLNHNVMYWYQQKSSQAPKLLFHYYDKDFNNEADTPDNFQSRRPNTSFCFLDIRSPGLGDTAMYLCATSRPQGRRNYEQFFGPGTRLTVL.

This clonotype showed up many times. The chain couples TRBV20-1 to TRBJ1-1, with D maybe TRBD1 (5 bases). CDR3 length: 12 residues. CDR1 is DFQATT, CDR2 SNEGSKA, per germline (reference sequence). V was shortened by 0 bases and J by 8 bases, with 10 bases between the two germline ends. CDR3 sequence (DNA): TGCAGTGCTAGAGATCTGGCAGGGGAAGCTTTCTTT. It yields the protein CSARDLAGEAFF.

This clonotype was observed at least ten times. The rearrangement links TRBV6-2 or TRBV6-3 to TRBJ2-7; D is perhaps TRBD2 (5 bases). This CDR3 comprises 14 residues. Trimming shortened V by 8 bases and J by 2 bases, and 16 bases separated the two germline ends. Per germline, CDR1 MNHEY and CDR2 SVGEGT. CDR3 protein: CASSPGSRPYEQYF. Here the CDR3 DNA reads TGTGCCAGCTCTCCGGGGAGCCGACCCTACGAGCAGTACTTC.

There are many counts of this clonotype. The chain recombines TRBV3-1 with TRBJ2-4, with 7 bases matching TRBD2. Germline CDR1 LGHDT, CDR2 YNNKEL (reference sequence). The CDR3 consists of 15 residues. V lost 4 bases and J lost 4; bases outside the gene matches: 7. The CDR3 bases are TGTGCCAGCAGCCTCGGGGGAGGGCTTAAAAACATTCAGTACTTC. Its translation: CASSLGGGLKNIQYF.

This clonotype was observed at least ten times. The chain recombines TRBV15 with TRBJ2-5, with 9 bases identical to TRBD1. Germline V lookup: CDR1 LNHNV, CDR2 YYDKDF (reference sequence). J lost 5 bases, V lost 4 bases, and 5 bases had no gene match. The CDR3 consists of 14 residues. This chain's CDR3 is CATSKQGAWETQYF. CDR3 coding DNA: TGTGCCACCAGCAAACAGGGGGCATGGGAGACCCAGTACTTC.

This clonotype was recorded many times. The J gene is TRBJ2-1, the V gene TRBV7-3; 12 bases match TRBD2. This CDR3 comprises 14 residues. CDR1 is SGHTA and CDR2 is FQGTGA in the germline V gene. After removal of 5 bases from V and 8 bases from J, the junction contained 4 bases not matched to a gene. The CDR3 sequence: CASSLAGGSYEQFF. CDR3 sequence (DNA): TGTGCCAGCAGCCTAGCGGGAGGGTCCTATGAGCAGTTCTTC.

This clonotype was observed many times. The rearrangement uses TRBV5-1 and TRBJ1-1, with TRBD1 matching 9 bases. CDR1 and CDR2 from the germline V gene are SGHRS and YFSETQ. V shed 6 bases and J 4 bases; nucleotides not matched to a gene: 10. CDR3 size: 15 residues. The CDR3, as DNA: TGCGCCAGCACCCCCGGACAGGGGACGGGCACTGAAGCTTTCTTT. It encodes CASTPGQGTGTEAFF.

This clonotype was observed at least ten times. This chain links TRBV19 with TRBJ2-5; D remains unclear. CDR1 and CDR2 from the germline V gene are LNHDA and SQIVND (reference sequence). V lost 2 bases and J lost 5, with 12 bases in between. This CDR3 has 14 amino acids. Written as DNA, the CDR3 is TGTGCCAGTAGTATAACACTCGACCGGGAGACCCAGTACTTC. As protein: CASSITLDRETQYF.

This clonotype was found a few times. V usage is TRBV24-1 and J usage is TRBJ2-3; tentatively, D is TRBD1 or TRBD2 (5 bases each). The CDR3 covers 14 residues. Trimming cost V 5 bases and J 1 base, with 9 bases left between them. From germline, CDR1 is KGHDR and CDR2 SFDVKD. CDR3 in amino acids: CATSAGTGTDTQYF. The DNA for the CDR3 is TGTGCCACCAGTGCCGGGACGGGCACAGATACGCAGTATTTT.

This clonotype was seen at least ten times. The chain joins TRBV7-8 to TRBJ2-7, with D perhaps matching TRBD2 (7 bases). The germline V and J ends were trimmed by 2 bases and 2 bases, with 10 bases remaining between them. Looked up from germline, CDR1 is SGHVS and CDR2 is FQNEAQ. The CDR3 has 14 amino acids. The CDR3 loop is CASSLRGGPYEQYF. CDR3 DNA: TGTGCCAGCAGCTTAAGGGGGGGTCCCTACGAGCAGTACTTC. Looking up the rest from reference TRBV7-8 and TRBJ2-7 gives the full variable domain: GAGVSQSPRYKVAKRGQDVALRCDPISGHVSLFWYQQALGQGPEFLTYFQNEAQLDKSGLPSDRFFAERPEGSVSTLKIQRTQQEDSAVYLCASSLRGGPYEQYFGPGTRLTVT.

The chain combines TRBV11-2 with TRBJ2-2; 7 bases are shared with TRBD2. CDR3 length equals 18 residues. Germline lookup yields CDR1 SGHAT and CDR2 FQNNGV. The J segment lost 1 base and the V segment lost 5 bases, leaving 13 bases of the junction unmatched. CDR3 sequence: CASSRGGVPGLNTGELFF. CDR3 coding DNA: TGTGCCAGCAGCCGCGGGGGAGTCCCGGGACTGAACACCGGGGAGCTGTTTTTT. Using reference TRBV11-2 and TRBJ2-2 for the parts outside the CDR3, the full variable domain is EAGVAQSPRYKIIEKRQSVAFWCNPISGHATLYWYQQILGQGPKLLIQFQNNGVVDDSQLPKDRFSAERLKGVDSTLKIQPAKLEDSAVYLCASSRGGVPGLNTGELFFGEGSRLTVL.

This clonotype showed up many times. The genes are TRBV4-3 and TRBJ2-3, with D possibly TRBD2 on 6 matching bases. The germline V and J ends were trimmed by 3 bases and 10 bases, with 17 bases remaining between them. The CDR3 contains 14 residues. Germline CDR1 LGHNA, CDR2 YSLEER. The CDR3 region is CASSQKWRGGAQYF. The CDR3 region has the DNA TGCGCCAGCAGCCAGAAGTGGAGGGGCGGAGCGCAGTATTTT.

This clonotype appeared a few times. The gene calls are TRBV18 and TRBJ1-1, with 10 bases identical to TRBD1. Per the germline V gene, CDR1 is KGHSH and CDR2 is LQKENI. There are 15 residues in the CDR3. The trim removed 4 bases at V and 4 bases at J, leaving 6 bases unmatched. This CDR3 is CASSLDRGVGTEAFF. The DNA for the CDR3 is TGTGCCAGCTCACTGGACAGGGGGGTCGGCACTGAAGCTTTCTTT.